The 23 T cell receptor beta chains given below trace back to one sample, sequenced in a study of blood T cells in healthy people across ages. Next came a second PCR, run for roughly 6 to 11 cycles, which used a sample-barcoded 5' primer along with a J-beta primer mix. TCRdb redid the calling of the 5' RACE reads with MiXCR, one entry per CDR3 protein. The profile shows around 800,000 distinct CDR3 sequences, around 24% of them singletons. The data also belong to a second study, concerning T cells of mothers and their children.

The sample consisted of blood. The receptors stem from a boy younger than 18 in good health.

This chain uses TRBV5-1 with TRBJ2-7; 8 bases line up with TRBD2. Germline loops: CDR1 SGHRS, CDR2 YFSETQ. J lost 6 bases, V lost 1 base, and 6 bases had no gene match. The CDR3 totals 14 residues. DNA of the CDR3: TGCGCCAGCAGCTTGCCCGGGACTAGTCCCGAGCAGTACTTC. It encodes CASSLPGTSPEQYF.

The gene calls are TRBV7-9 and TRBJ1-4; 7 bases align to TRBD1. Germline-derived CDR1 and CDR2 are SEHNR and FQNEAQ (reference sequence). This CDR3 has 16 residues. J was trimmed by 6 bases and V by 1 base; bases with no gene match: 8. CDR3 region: CASSLGRGLLDEKLFF. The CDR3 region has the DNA TGTGCCAGCAGCTTAGGGAGGGGGCTTTTGGATGAAAAACTGTTTTTT.

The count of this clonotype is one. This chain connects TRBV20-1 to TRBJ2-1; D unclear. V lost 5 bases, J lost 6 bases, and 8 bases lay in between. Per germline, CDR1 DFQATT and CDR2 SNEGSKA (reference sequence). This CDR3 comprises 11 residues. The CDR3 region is CSAVDVNEQFF. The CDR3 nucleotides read TGCAGTGCTGTTGATGTCAATGAGCAGTTCTTC.

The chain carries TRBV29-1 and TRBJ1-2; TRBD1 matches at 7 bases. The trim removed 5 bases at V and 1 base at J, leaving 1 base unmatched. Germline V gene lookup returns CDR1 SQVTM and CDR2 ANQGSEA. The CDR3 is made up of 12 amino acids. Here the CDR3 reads CSVYRGNYGYTF. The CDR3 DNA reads TGCAGCGTTTACAGGGGTAACTATGGCTACACCTTC.

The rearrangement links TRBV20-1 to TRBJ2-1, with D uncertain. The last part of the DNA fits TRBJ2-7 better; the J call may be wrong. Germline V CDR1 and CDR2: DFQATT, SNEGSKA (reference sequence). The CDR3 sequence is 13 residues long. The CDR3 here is CSAWSTDSYEQYF. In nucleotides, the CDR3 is TGCAGTGCCTGGAGTACTGACTCCTACGAGCAGTACTTC.

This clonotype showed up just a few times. The CDR3 loop is CAISESTATPNQPQHF. The CDR3 nucleotides read TGTGCCATCAGTGAGTCGACAGCTACTCCGAATCAGCCCCAGCATTTT. The chain couples TRBV10-3 to TRBJ1-5, with a possible D match to TRBD1 (5 bases). The CDR3 sequence is 16 residues long. The V and J ends lost 0 bases and 4 bases respectively, with 13 bases between them. CDR1 is ENHRY and CDR2 is SYGVKD in the germline V gene.

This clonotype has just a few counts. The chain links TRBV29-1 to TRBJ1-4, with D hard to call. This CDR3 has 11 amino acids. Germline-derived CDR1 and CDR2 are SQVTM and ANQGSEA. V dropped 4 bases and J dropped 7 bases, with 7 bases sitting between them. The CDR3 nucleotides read TGCAGCGTTGCGGTTTTTGAAAAACTGTTTTTT. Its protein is CSVAVFEKLFF.

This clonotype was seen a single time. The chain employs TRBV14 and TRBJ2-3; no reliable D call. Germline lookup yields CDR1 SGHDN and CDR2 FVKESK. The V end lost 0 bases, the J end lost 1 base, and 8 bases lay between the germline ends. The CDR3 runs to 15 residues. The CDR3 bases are TGTGCCAGCAGCCAAGATGGGCGGCGCACAGATACGCAGTATTTT. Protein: CASSQDGRRTDTQYF.

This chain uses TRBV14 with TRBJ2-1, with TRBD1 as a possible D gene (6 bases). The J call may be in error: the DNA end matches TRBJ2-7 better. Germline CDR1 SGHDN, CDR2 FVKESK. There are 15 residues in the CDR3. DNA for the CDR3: TGTGCCAGCAGCCCCACGACAGGTTATTCCTACGAGCAGTACTTC. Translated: CASSPTTGYSYEQYF.

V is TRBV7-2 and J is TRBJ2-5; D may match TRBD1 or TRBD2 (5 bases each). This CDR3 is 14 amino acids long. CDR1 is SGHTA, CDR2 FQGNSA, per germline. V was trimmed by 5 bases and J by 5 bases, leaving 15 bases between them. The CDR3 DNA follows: TGTGCCAGCAGCCAGCCGGGGCAGCCGGAGACCCAGTACTTC. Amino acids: CASSQPGQPETQYF.

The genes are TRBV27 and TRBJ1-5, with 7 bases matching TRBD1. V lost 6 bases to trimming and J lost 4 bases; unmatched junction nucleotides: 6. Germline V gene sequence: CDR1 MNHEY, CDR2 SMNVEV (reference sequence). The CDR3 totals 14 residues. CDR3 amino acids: CASSLDRLNQPQHF. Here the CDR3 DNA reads TGTGCCAGCAGCCTGGACAGGCTTAATCAGCCCCAGCATTTT.

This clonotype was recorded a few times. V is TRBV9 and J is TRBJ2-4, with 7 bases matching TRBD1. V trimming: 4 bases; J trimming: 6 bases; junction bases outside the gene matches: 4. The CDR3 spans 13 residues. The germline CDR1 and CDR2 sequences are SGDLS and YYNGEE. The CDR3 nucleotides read TGTGCCAGCAGCCCAGGGGGAGTAAACATTCAGTACTTC. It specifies CASSPGGVNIQYF.

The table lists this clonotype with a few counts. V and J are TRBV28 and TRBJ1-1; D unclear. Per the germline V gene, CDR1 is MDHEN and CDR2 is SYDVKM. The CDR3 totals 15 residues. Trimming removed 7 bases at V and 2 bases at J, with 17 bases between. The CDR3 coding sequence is TGTGCCAGCAACGAATTCAGCATCAAAAACACTGAAGCTTTCTTT. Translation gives CASNEFSIKNTEAFF.

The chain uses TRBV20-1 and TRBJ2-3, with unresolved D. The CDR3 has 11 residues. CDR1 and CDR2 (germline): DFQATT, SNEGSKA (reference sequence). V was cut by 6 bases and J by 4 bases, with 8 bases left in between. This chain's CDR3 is CSALLPDTQYF. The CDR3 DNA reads TGCAGTGCCCTCCTGCCAGATACGCAGTATTTT.

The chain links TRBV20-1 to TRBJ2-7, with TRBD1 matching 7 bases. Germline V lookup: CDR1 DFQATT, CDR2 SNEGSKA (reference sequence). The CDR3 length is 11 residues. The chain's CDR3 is CRRDSSYEQYF. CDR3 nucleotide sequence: TGCAGACGGGACAGCTCCTACGAGCAGTACTTC.

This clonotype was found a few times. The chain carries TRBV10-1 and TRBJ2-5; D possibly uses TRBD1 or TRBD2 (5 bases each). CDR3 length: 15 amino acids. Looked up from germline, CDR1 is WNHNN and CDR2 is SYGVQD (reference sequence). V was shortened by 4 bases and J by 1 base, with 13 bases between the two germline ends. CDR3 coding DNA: TGCGCCAGCAGTGTCCTGGGACGCACCCAAGAGACCCAGTACTTC. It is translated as CASSVLGRTQETQYF.

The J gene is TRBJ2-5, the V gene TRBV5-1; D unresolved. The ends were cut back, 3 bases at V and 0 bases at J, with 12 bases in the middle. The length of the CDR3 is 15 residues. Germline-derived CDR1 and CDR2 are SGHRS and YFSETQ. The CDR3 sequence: CASSWRGPYQETQYF. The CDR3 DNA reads TGCGCCAGCAGCTGGCGAGGACCGTACCAAGAGACCCAGTACTTC.

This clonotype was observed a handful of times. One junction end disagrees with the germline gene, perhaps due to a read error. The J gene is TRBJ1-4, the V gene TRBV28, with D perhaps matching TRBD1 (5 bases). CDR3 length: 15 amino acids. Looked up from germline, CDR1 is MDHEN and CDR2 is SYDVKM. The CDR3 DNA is TGTGCCAGCAGTCAACCGACAGCAACTAATGAAAAACTGTCTTTT. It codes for CASSQPTATNEKLSF.

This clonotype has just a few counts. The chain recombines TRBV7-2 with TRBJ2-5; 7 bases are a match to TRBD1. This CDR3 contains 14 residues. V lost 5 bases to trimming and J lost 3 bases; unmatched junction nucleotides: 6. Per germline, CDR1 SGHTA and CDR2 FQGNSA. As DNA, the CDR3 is TGTGCCAGCAGCGGGACAGAGGTTGAAGAGACCCAGTACTTC. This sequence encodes CASSGTEVEETQYF.

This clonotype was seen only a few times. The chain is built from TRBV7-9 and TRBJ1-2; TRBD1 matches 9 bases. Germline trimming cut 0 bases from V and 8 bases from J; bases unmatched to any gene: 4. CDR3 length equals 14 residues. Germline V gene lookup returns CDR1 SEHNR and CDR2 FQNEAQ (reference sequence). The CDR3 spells CASSLASGQGGYTF. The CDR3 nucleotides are TGTGCCAGCAGCTTAGCTTCGGGACAGGGAGGCTACACCTTC.

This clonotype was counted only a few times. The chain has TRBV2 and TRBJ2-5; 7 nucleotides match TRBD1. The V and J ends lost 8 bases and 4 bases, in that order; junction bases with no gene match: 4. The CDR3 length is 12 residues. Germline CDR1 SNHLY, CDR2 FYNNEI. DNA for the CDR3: TGTGCCAGCGGTGGGGACAGAGAGACCCAGTACTTC. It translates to CASGGDRETQYF. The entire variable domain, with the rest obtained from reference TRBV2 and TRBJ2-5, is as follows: EPEVTQTPSHQVTQMGQEVILRCVPISNHLYFYWYRQILGQKVEFLVSFYNNEISEKSEIFDDQFSVERPDGSNFTLKIRSTKLEDSAMYFCASGGDRETQYFGPGTRLLVL.

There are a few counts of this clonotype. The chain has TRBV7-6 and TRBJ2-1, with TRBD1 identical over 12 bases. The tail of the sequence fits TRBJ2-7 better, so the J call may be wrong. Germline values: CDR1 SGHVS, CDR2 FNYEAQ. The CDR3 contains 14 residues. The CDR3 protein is CASSRGQGASEQYF. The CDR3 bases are TGTGCCAGCAGTCGGGGACAGGGGGCGAGTGAGCAGTACTTC.

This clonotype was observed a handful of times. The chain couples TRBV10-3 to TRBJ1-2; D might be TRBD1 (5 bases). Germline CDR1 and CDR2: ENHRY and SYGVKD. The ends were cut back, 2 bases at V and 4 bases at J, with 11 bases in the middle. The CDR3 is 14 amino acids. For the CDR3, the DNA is TGTGCCATCAGTGAGACCAGGGTCCCCTATGGCTACACCTTC. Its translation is CAISETRVPYGYTF.